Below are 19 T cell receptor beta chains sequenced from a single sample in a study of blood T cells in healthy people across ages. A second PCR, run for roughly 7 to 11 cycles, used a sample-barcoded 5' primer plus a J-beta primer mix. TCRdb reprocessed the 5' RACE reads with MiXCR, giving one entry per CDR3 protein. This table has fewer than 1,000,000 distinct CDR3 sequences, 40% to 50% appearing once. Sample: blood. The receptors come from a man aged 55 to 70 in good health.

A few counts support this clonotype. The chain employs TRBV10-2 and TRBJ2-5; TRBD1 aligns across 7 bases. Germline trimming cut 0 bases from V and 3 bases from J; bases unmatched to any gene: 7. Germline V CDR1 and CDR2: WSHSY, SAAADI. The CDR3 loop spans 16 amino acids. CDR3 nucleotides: TGCGCCAGCAGTGAGTCGACCGGCAGGGGGAAAGAGACCCAGTACTTC. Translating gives CASSESTGRGKETQYF.

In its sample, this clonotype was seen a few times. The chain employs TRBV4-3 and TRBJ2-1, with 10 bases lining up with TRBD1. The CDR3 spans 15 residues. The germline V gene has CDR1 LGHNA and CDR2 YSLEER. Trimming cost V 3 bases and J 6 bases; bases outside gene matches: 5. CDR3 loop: CASSHAGDRGNEQFF. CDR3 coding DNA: TGCGCCAGCAGCCACGCCGGGGACAGGGGCAATGAGCAGTTCTTC.

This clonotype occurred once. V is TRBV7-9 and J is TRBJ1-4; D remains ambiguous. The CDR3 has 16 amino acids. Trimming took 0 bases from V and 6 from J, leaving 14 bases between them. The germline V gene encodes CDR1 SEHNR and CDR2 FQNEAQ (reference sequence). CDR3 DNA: TGTGCCAGCAGCTTAGCTTTAGTAAAAAAGCATGAAAAACTGTTTTTT. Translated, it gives CASSLALVKKHEKLFF.

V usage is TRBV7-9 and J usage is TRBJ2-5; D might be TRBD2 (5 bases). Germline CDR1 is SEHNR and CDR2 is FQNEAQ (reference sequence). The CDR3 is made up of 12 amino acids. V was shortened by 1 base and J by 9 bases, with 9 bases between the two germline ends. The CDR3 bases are TGTGCCAGCAGCTTAGACGGGATCGCCCAGTACTTC. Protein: CASSLDGIAQYF.

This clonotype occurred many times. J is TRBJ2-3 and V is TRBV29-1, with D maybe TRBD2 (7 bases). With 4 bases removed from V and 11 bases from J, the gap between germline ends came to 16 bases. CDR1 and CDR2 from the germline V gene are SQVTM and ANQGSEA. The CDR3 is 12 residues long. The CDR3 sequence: CSVGSGGARQYF. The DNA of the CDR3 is TGCAGCGTTGGGTCGGGGGGCGCCCGGCAGTATTTT.

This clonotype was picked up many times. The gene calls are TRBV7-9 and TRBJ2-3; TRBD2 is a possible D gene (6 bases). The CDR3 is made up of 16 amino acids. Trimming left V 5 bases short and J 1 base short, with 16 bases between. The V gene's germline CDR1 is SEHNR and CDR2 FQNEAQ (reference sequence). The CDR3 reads CASSPQIGGRTDTQYF. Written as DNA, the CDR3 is TGTGCCAGCAGCCCCCAAATCGGGGGTCGCACAGATACGCAGTATTTT.

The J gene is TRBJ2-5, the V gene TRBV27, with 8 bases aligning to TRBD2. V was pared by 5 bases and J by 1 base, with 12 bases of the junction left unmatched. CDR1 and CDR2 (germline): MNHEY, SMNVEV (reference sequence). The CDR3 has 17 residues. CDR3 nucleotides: TGTGCCAGCAGTCCGGCGGGTCAGCGGGGGTTCCAAGAGACCCAGTACTTC. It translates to CASSPAGQRGFQETQYF.

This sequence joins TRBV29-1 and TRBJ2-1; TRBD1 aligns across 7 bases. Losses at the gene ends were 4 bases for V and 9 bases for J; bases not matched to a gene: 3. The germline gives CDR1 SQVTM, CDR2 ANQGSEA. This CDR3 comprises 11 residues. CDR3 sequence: CSVAGQLEQFF. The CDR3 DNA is TGCAGCGTTGCGGGACAGCTTGAGCAGTTCTTC.

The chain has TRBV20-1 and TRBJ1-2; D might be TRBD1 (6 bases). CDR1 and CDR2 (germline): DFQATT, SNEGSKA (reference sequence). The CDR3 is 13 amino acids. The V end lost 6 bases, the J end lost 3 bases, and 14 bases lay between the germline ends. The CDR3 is CSARPGTHYGYTF. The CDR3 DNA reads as TGCAGTGCGCGACCCGGGACACACTATGGCTACACCTTC.

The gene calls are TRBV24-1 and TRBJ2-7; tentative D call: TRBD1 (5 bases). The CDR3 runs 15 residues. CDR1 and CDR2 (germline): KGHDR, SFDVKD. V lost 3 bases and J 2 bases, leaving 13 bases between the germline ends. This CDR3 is CATSDTGKTPYEQYF. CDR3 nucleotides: TGTGCCACCAGTGATACAGGTAAAACCCCCTACGAGCAGTACTTC.

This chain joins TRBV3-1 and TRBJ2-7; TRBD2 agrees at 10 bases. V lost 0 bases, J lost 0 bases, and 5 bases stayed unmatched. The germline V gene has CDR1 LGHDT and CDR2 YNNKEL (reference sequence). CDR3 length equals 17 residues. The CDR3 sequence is CASSQDSSGRPSYEQYF. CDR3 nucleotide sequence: TGTGCCAGCAGCCAAGATAGTAGCGGGAGGCCCTCCTACGAGCAGTACTTC.

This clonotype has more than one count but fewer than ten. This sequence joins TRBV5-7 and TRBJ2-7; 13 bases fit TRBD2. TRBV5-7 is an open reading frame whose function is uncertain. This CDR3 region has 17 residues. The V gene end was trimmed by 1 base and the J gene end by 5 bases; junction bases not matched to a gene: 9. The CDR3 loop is CASSLKPRLAGGHEQYF. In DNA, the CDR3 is TGTGCCAGCAGCTTGAAGCCTCGACTAGCGGGGGGCCACGAGCAGTACTTC.

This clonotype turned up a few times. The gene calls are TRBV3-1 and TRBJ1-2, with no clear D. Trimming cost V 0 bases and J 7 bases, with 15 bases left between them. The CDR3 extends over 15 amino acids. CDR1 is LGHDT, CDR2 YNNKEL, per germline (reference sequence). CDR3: CASSQEVGGLGGYTF. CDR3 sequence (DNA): TGTGCCAGCAGCCAAGAAGTTGGAGGGTTAGGTGGCTACACCTTC.

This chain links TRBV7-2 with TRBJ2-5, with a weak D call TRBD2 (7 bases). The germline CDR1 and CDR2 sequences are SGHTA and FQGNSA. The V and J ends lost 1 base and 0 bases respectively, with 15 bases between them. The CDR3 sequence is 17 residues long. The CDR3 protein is CASSLGGGGLYQETQYF. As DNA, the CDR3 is TGTGCCAGCAGCTTAGGCGGCGGGGGCCTGTACCAAGAGACCCAGTACTTC.

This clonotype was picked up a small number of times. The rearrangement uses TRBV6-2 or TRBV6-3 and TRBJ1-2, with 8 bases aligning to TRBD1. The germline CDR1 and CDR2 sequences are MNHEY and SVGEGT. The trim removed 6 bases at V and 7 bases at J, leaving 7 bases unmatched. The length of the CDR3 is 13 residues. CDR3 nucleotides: TGTGCCAGCAGAACCGGGACAGGCTCTGGCTACACCTTC. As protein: CASRTGTGSGYTF.

The CDR3 coding sequence is TGCGCCAGCAGCCAAGTAGTCGGCGACAGAAAGCAGTTCTTC. This encodes CASSQVVGDRKQFF. V usage is TRBV4-3 and J usage is TRBJ2-1, with a tentative D call TRBD1 (5 bases). Looked up from germline, CDR1 is LGHNA and CDR2 is YSLEER. V lost 1 base and J 11 bases, leaving 15 bases between the germline ends. The CDR3 runs 14 residues.

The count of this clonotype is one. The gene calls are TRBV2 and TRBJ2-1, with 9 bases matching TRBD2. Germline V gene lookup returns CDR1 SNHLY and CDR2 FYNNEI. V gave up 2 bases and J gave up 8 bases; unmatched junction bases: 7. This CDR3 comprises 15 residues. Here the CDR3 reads CASSEWASGDYEQFF. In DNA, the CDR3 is TGTGCCAGCAGTGAATGGGCTAGCGGGGACTATGAGCAGTTCTTC.

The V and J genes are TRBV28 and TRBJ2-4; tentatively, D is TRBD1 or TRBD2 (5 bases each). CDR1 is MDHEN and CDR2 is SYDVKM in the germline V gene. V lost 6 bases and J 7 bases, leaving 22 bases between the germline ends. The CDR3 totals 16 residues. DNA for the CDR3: TGTGCCAGCAGCAATATGGGGGATAAACTTGAGAACATTCAGTACTTC. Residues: CASSNMGDKLENIQYF. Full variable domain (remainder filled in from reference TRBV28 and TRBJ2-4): DVKVTQSSRYLVKRTGEKVFLECVQDMDHENMFWYRQDPGLGLRLIYFSYDVKMKEKGDIPEGYSVSREKKERFSLILESASTNQTSMYLCASSNMGDKLENIQYFGAGTRLSVL.

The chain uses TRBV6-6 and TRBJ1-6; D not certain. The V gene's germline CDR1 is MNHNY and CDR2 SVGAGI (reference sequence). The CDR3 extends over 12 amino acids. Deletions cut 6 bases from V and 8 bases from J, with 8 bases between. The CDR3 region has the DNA TGTGCCAGCAGATATTCTGATTCACCCCTCCACTTT. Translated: CASRYSDSPLHF.